This T cell receptor beta chain comes out of a study of molecular identifiers for immune sequencing clone quantification listed by TCRdb under 2018. The study in broad terms: For a replicate experiment, the RNA from either about 20,000 or 100,000 naive CD8 T cells was divided into five aliquots, and four of those aliquots went on to sequencing. CD8 T cells were used in a methods study to benchmark molecular-identifier clustering-based TCR repertoire sequencing (MIDCIRS) and TCR RNA copy counting. The full study reports these points: Clones above 20 RNA copies held over 97% of molecules in CMV-specific effector cells but under 1% in naive cells. The naive libraries included spiked-in Jurkat TCR RNA (fewer than eleven copies' worth), and this RNA is not part of the donor repertoire. The sizes of highly expanded clones could end up underestimated when identical TCR molecules share a barcode. Spiked-in Jurkat TCR RNA equal to a single cell's worth was reported to be detectable even within one million naive CD8 T cells. When barcode sub-clustering was omitted, TCR diversity was inflated by chimeric consensus sequences, with chimeras reaching as high as 47%. Modeling indicated 2.5 to 3.5 TCR RNA copies recovered per cell, compared with about 10 by digital PCR, which implies a capture efficiency of approximately 30%.

Libraries of naive CD8 T cells were built from approximately 20,000 to 980,000 sorted cells, with 10%, 30% or 50% of the purified RNA used. Naive CD8 T cells, defined as CD8+CD4-CCR7+CD45RA+, were FACS-sorted into RLT Plus buffer on a BD FACSAria II. Roughly 10 TCR copies' worth of Jurkat RNA were spiked into roughly 17,000-1,100,000 naive CD8 T cell samples to test detection sensitivity. CD8 T cells were enriched using RosetteSep CD8+ T Cell Enrichment Cocktail and Ficoll-Paque, and the enriched cells then underwent ACK red cell lysis. Its CDR3 holds 15 amino acids, cysteine through phenylalanine. The entry retains the CDR3 DNA only, 45 bases that are in frame from base 1. The CDR1 and CDR2 encoded by the germline V gene are MGHRA and YSYEKL. Cut back by 0 bases and 6 bases, the V and J ends lie 14 bases apart. This clonotype was counted a few times. Its cognate antigen has yet to be identified. Base qualities are not recorded, but no much larger clone differs from it by a single base.

The library was built by means of PCR. TCRdb records NextSeq 500 as the sequencer. Bulk TCR libraries were made following a previously described method, with the TCR primers given in Table S5. Purification of total RNA was performed with the Qiagen AllPrep DNA/RNA kit. Before analysis, reads from multiple sequencing runs of the same library were pooled. In the paper's pipeline: Reads were retained only if an exact TCR constant sequence was present, and the retained reads were trimmed to 150 nt and grouped according to their 12-nt molecular barcodes. Reads in each barcode group were sub-clustered using a 15% Levenshtein threshold, and a quality-weighted consensus sequence was built for each RNA molecule. Non-functional sequences were discarded, and so were lower-count sequences lying one edit away from another sequence. Based on a fit of two negative binomial distributions, barcode sub-clusters having less than 20% of the maximum read count were discarded. Through fastp at Q25 and MiXCR, TCRdb rebuilt clones from the public reads, retaining in-frame beta chains. A single entry per CDR3 protein holds the most common genes and DNA from its merged rows. Clone size and V and J calls follow TCRdb, not the original study. The sample includes over 65,000 distinct CDR3 sequences, with around a quarter observed a single time. The top ten hold 0.6% to 0.9% of the sample.

The receptor comes from a human donor in good health. Some libraries in this study had Jurkat cell RNA spiked in. The specimen sequenced was naive CD8+ T cells from blood, with Jurkat cell RNA spiked in. Taken with the paper, the label for cell subset or site translates to: FACS-sorted CD8+CD4-CCR7+CD45RA+ naive T cells. The rearranged chain carries TRBV4-1 and TRBJ1-1; the D gene is unclear. The nucleotide sequence reads as follows: TGCGCCAGCAGCCAAGAAGAGGGTTTTATCTCTGAAGCTTTCTTT. Its protein product is CASSQEEGFISEAFF.